This T cell receptor (beta chain) came from a study of blood T cells in healthy people across ages. Study observations and caveats: A roughly linear fall in TCR beta diversity per million T cells was seen with increasing age.

Drawn from each donor were approximately 9.5 milliliters of peripheral blood. V lost 6 bases to trimming and J lost 5 bases, with 17 bases between them. Germline V gene data show CDR1 as SQVTM and CDR2 as ANQGSEA. This CDR3 comprises 13 residues. A note on this clonotype: What it binds is unknown.

With a J-beta primer mix and a sample-barcoded 5' primer, a second PCR ran about 6 to 11 cycles. The template-switch adaptor was a 5' adaptor with 12 random nucleotides. It tagged each cDNA molecule. TCRdb reprocessed the 5' RACE reads with MiXCR, giving one entry per CDR3 protein. The sample has around 520,000 distinct CDR3 sequences, approximately 26% seen once. The sample also formed part of further work on T cells of mothers and their children. According to that study: Researchers found no T cell clones that were persistent and microchimeric.

This receptor was identified in a boy aged 2-9 years in good health. The sequencing input was blood. The chain has TRBV29-1 and TRBJ2-7; D is ambiguous. CDR3 coding DNA: TGCAGCGTCCGGCCCCCGCTCGTGGACGAGCAGTACTTC. Protein: CSVRPPLVDEQYF.